Following are 17 T cell receptor beta chains from one sample sequenced in a study of blood T cell repertoires in COVID-19. Measured with immunoSEQ multiplex PCR; TCRdb has only the in-frame clones, and not every one. The sample shows 250,000 to 400,000 clones, more than 75% of them seen only once. Sequencing used PBMCs or T cells enriched from blood (not recorded which). These receptors were obtained from a woman in her 30s who had recovered from COVID-19.

V usage is TRBV4-2 and J usage is TRBJ1-5; the D is unclear. Trimming removed 4 bases at V and 8 bases at J, with 12 bases between. This CDR3 is built from 13 residues. Germline V gene lookup returns CDR1 LGHNA and CDR2 YNFKEQ. The DNA for the CDR3 is TGTGCCAGCAGCCCAAACCTCCGGGAGCCCCAGCATTTT. Its translation is CASSPNLREPQHF.

The chain uses TRBV4-1 and TRBJ1-5, with D unresolved. The CDR3 contains 13 residues. Germline V CDR1 and CDR2: MGHRA, YSYEKL. Trimming removed 7 bases at V and 9 bases at J, with 16 bases between. CDR3 amino acids: CASTIDGSGPQHF. CDR3 bases: TGCGCCAGCACCATTGACGGCTCAGGGCCCCAGCATTTT.

The chain recombines TRBV4-2 with TRBJ2-3; perhaps TRBD2 as D (5 bases). The V gene's germline CDR1 is LGHNA and CDR2 YNFKEQ. The CDR3 totals 16 residues. With 0 bases removed from V and 10 bases from J, the gap between germline ends came to 20 bases. The CDR3 sequence: CASSQDIVEETSPQYF. The CDR3 coding sequence is TGTGCCAGCAGCCAAGATATAGTGGAGGAGACTTCTCCGCAGTATTTT.

This chain uses TRBV19 with TRBJ1-5, with D possibly matching TRBD1 (5 bases). Germline CDR1 and CDR2: LNHDA and SQIVND (reference sequence). Trimming removed 8 bases at V and 0 bases at J, with 17 bases between. CDR3 length: 16 residues. The CDR3 nucleotides read TGTGCCAGTGGTCGTCATCAGGGAAATAGCAATCAGCCCCAGCATTTT. Translation gives CASGRHQGNSNQPQHF. Full variable domain (missing parts from reference TRBV19 and TRBJ1-5): DGGITQSPKYLFRKEGQNVTLSCEQNLNHDAMYWYRQDPGQGLRLIYYSQIVNDFQKGDIAEGYSVSREKKESFPLTVTSAQKNPTAFYLCASGRHQGNSNQPQHFGDGTRLSIL.

The chain combines TRBV7-2 with TRBJ1-2, with 8 bases lining up with TRBD1. Trimming at V came to 0 bases and at J to 5 bases, leaving 20 bases not matched to a gene. The CDR3 covers 20 residues. The germline CDR1 and CDR2 sequences are SGHTA and FQGNSA. CDR3 sequence reads: CASSLARRRSPGQGSYGYTF. In DNA, the CDR3 is TGTGCCAGCAGCTTAGCCCGCAGGCGATCCCCTGGACAGGGATCTTATGGCTACACCTTC.

V is TRBV27 and J is TRBJ1-6, with D perhaps TRBD1 (5 bases). The CDR3 totals 15 residues. Germline V lookup: CDR1 MNHEY, CDR2 SMNVEV (reference sequence). Trimming stripped 3 bases from V and 0 bases from J, with 6 bases between. CDR3 nucleotide sequence: TGTGCCAGCAGTTTCCAGGGCTCCTATAATTCACCCCTCCACTTT. Protein product: CASSFQGSYNSPLHF.

The chain couples TRBV5-4 to TRBJ2-2; 9 positions agree with TRBD2. Germline-derived CDR1 and CDR2 are SGHNT and YYREEE (reference sequence). This CDR3 contains 15 residues. Unmatched junction bases numbered 7, after V lost 3 bases and J lost 7 bases. CDR3 DNA: TGTGCCAGCAGCTCGGGACTAGCCCGGGACGGGGAGCTGTTTTTT. Translated, it gives CASSSGLARDGELFF. Filled out from reference TRBV5-4 and TRBJ2-2, the complete variable domain reads ETGVTQSPTHLIKTRGQQVTLRCSSQSGHNTVSWYQQALGQGPQFIFQYYREEENGRGNFPPRFSGLQFPNYSSELNVNALELDDSALYLCASSSGLARDGELFFGEGSRLTVL.

This chain joins TRBV5-6 and TRBJ2-7; 9 nucleotides match TRBD2. The CDR3 extends over 15 amino acids. V shed 1 base, J shed 7 bases, and the junction held 9 bases outside the gene matches. CDR1 is SGHDT and CDR2 is YYEEEE in the germline V gene. The CDR3: CASSLRSSGVMEQYF. CDR3 nucleotide sequence: TGTGCCAGCAGCTTGAGGTCTAGCGGGGTGATGGAGCAGTACTTC.

The chain has TRBV6-5 and TRBJ1-6; D is undetermined. V dropped 0 bases and J dropped 7 bases, with 10 bases sitting between them. Germline V gene lookup returns CDR1 MNHEY and CDR2 SVGAGI. The CDR3 is 15 residues long. The DNA for the CDR3 is TGTGCCAGCAGTTACTCCAGGCTTTGGAATTCACCCCTCCACTTT. Translation gives CASSYSRLWNSPLHF.

V and J are TRBV3-1 (or the pseudogene TRBV3-2) and TRBJ2-5; 14 positions match TRBD2. CDR1 and CDR2 (germline): LGHDT, YNNKEL (reference sequence). V was pared by 0 bases and J by 1 base, with 4 bases of the junction left unmatched. The CDR3 consists of 18 residues. The CDR3 here is CASSQEPTSGGGQETQYF. The CDR3 DNA reads as TGTGCCAGCAGCCAAGAGCCGACTAGCGGGGGGGGCCAAGAGACCCAGTACTTC.

The chain links TRBV5-1 to TRBJ2-3, with 9 bases matching TRBD1. From germline, CDR1 is SGHRS and CDR2 YFSETQ. The J segment lost 5 bases and the V segment lost 0 bases, leaving 4 bases of the junction unmatched. The CDR3 has 15 residues. CDR3 sequence reads: CASSLETGGVDTQYF. CDR3 nucleotide sequence: TGCGCCAGCAGCTTGGAAACAGGGGGCGTAGATACGCAGTATTTT.

The chain combines TRBV3-1 (or the pseudogene TRBV3-2) with TRBJ2-3; D is unresolved. Looked up from germline, CDR1 is LGHDT and CDR2 is YNNKEL (reference sequence). Trimming cost V 3 bases and J 2 bases, with 3 bases left between them. The CDR3 is 12 amino acids. CDR3 nucleotides: TGTGCCAGCAGCCACAACACAGATACGCAGTATTTT. Translation gives CASSHNTDTQYF.

This chain links TRBV28 with TRBJ1-6, with TRBD1 as a possible D gene (6 bases). This CDR3 has 16 amino acids. Germline CDR1 MDHEN, CDR2 SYDVKM. Trimming removed 7 bases at V and 0 bases at J, with 13 bases between. CDR3 DNA sequence: TGTGCCAGCACCCAGGGGAGTAGCTCCTATAATTCACCCCTCCACTTT. Translation: CASTQGSSSYNSPLHF.

The chain joins TRBV10-3 to TRBJ2-3, with a tentative D call TRBD2 (5 bases). Germline V CDR1 and CDR2: ENHRY, SYGVKD. The V and J ends lost 6 bases and 0 bases respectively, with 10 bases between them. This CDR3 spans 14 amino acids. The CDR3 DNA follows: TGTGCCATCAGACTAGGCACTAGCACAGATACGCAGTATTTT. This gives the protein CAIRLGTSTDTQYF.

The V call is TRBV2, the J call TRBJ1-4; the D is unclear. Deletions cut 6 bases from V and 1 base from J, with 15 bases between. This CDR3 has 16 amino acids. The germline CDR1 and CDR2 sequences are SNHLY and FYNNEI. CDR3 DNA sequence: TGTGCCAGCAGGGATTGGAGGGCAGGAACTAATGAAAAACTGTTTTTT. Translated, it gives CASRDWRAGTNEKLFF.

The chain is built from TRBV5-6 and TRBJ2-1, with D perhaps TRBD2 (6 bases). CDR3 length equals 17 residues. Germline V CDR1 and CDR2: SGHDT, YYEEEE. V lost 3 bases to trimming and J lost 2 bases, with 18 bases between them. CDR3: CASSSVVRGSTYNEQFF. CDR3 DNA: TGTGCCAGCAGCTCCGTCGTCCGGGGGAGCACCTACAATGAGCAGTTCTTC.

V gene TRBV6-5 combines with J gene TRBJ1-2; the D gene is possibly TRBD1 (6 bases). V was cut by 6 bases and J by 4 bases, with 18 bases left in between. The CDR3 consists of 15 residues. Germline values: CDR1 MNHEY, CDR2 SVGAGI. CDR3: CASRRLSRTVYGYTF. CDR3 DNA sequence: TGTGCCAGCAGGCGACTCTCCAGGACAGTCTATGGCTACACCTTC.